The sequence of this T cell receptor (beta chain) was determined in a study of shared clonotypes between healthy human individuals. Ten immunoSEQ deep assay plates were used to sequence the DNA of unsorted PBMCs. Data came from immunoSEQ multiplex PCR; TCRdb stores just in-frame clones and leaves some out. This table holds about 600,000 clones, around 76% found once. Trimming removed 5 bases at V and 8 bases at J, with 16 bases between. Germline CDR1 and CDR2: SEHNR and FQNEAQ (reference sequence). The CDR3 consists of 14 residues. Material: PBMCs. The chain uses TRBV7-9 and TRBJ2-1, with D perhaps TRBD2 (5 bases). The origin of this receptor is a woman in her thirties or forties in good health. Some clones in this sample may be carry-over from other donors' samples. CDR3 in amino acids: CASSRSGRGYEQFF. CDR3 nucleotides: TGTGCCAGCAGCCGCAGCGGCCGAGGGTATGAGCAGTTCTTC.